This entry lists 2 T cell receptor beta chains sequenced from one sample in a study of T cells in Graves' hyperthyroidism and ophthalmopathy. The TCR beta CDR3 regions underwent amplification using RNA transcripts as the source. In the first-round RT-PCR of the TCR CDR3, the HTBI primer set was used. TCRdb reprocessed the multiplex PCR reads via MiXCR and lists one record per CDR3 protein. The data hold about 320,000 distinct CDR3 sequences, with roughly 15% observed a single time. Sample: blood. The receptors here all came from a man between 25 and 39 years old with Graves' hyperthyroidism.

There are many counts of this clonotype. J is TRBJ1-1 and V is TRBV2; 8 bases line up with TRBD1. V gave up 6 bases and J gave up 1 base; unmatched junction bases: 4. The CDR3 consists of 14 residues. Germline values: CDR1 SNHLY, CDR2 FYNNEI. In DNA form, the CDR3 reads TGTGCCAGCAGCCCCGACAGGGGGAACACTGAAGCTTTCTTT. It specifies CASSPDRGNTEAFF. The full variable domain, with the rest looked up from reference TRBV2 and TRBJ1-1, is EPEVTQTPSHQVTQMGQEVILRCVPISNHLYFYWYRQILGQKVEFLVSFYNNEISEKSEIFDDQFSVERPDGSNFTLKIRSTKLEDSAMYFCASSPDRGNTEAFFGQGTRLTVV.

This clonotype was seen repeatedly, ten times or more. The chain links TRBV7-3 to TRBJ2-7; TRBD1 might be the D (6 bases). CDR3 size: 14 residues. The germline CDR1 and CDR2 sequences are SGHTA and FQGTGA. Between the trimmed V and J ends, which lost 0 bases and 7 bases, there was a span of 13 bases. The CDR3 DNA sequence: TGTGCCAGCAGCTTAACGAGGACAGCCGAAGAGCAGTACTTC. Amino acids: CASSLTRTAEEQYF.